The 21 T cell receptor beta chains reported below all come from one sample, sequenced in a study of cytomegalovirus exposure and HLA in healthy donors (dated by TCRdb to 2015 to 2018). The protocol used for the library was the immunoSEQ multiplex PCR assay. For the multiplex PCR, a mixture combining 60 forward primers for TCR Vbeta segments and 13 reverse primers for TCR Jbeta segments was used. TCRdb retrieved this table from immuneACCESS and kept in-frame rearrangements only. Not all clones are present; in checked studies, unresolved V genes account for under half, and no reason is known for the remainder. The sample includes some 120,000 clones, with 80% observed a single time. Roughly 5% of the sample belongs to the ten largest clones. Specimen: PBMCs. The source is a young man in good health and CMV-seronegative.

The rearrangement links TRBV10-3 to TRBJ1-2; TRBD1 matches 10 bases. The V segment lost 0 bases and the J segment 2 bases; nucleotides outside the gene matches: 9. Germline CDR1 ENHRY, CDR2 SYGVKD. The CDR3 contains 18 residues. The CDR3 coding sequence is TGTGCCATCAGTGAGTCTAGGGACAGGGGCGATCCCAACTATGGCTACACCTTC. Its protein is CAISESRDRGDPNYGYTF.

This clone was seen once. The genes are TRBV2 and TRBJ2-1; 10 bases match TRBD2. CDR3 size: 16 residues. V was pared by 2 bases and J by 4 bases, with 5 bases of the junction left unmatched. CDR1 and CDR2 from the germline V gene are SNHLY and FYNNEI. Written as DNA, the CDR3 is TGTGCCAGCAGTGAACTAGCGGGGGAACCATACAATGAGCAGTTCTTC. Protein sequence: CASSELAGEPYNEQFF. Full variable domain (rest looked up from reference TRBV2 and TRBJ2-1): EPEVTQTPSHQVTQMGQEVILRCVPISNHLYFYWYRQILGQKVEFLVSFYNNEISEKSEIFDDQFSVERPDGSNFTLKIRSTKLEDSAMYFCASSELAGEPYNEQFFGPGTRLTVL.

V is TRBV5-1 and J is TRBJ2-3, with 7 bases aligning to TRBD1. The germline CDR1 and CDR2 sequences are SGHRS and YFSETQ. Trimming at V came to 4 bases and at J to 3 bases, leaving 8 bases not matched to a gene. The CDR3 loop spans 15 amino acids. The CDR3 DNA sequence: TGCGCCAGCAGCCACACGACAGGGCGGACAGATACGCAGTATTTT. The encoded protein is CASSHTTGRTDTQYF.

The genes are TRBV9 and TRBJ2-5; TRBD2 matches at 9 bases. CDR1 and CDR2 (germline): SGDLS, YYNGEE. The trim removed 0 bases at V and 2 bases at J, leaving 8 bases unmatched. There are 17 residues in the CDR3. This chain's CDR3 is CASSVGLSGSGQETQYF. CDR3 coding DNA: TGTGCCAGCAGCGTAGGGCTTAGCGGGAGTGGGCAAGAGACCCAGTACTTC.

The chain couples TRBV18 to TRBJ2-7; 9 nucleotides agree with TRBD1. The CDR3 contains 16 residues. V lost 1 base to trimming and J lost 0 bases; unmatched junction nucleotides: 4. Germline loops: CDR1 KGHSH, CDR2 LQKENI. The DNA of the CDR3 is TGTGCCAGCTCACCACTCGGGACAGGGAGCTCCTACGAGCAGTACTTC. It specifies CASSPLGTGSSYEQYF.

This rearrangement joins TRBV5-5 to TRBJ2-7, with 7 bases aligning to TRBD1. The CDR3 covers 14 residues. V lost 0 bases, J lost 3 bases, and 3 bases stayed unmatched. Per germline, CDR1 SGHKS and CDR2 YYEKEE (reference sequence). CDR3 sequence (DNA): TGTGCCAGCAGCTTGGTGGGACAGAACTACGAGCAGTACTTC. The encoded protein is CASSLVGQNYEQYF.

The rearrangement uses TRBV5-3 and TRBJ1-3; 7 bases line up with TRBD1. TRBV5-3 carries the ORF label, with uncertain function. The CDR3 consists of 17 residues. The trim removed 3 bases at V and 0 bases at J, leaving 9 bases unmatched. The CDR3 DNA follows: TGTGCCAGAAGCTCATGCCGCCGGGACAGCTCTGGAAACACCATATATTTT. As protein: CARSSCRRDSSGNTIYF.

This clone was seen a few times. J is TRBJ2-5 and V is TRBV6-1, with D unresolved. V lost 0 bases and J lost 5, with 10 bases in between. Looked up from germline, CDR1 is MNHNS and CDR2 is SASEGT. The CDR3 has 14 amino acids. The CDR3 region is CASSEAIDGETQYF. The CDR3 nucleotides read TGTGCCAGCAGTGAAGCTATAGACGGGGAGACCCAGTACTTC.

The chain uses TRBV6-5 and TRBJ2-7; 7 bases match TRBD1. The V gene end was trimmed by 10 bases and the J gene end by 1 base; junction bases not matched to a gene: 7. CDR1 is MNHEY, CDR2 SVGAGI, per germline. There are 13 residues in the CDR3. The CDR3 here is CATQTGVSYEQYF. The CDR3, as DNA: TGTGCCACCCAAACAGGGGTTTCCTACGAGCAGTACTTC.

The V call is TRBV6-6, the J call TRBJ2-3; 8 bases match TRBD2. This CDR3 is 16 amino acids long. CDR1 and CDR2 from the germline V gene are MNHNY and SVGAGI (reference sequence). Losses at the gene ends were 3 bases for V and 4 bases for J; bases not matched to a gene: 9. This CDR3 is CASSYRSGSFSDTQYF. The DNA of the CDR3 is TGTGCCAGCAGTTATCGAAGCGGGAGTTTTTCAGATACGCAGTATTTT.

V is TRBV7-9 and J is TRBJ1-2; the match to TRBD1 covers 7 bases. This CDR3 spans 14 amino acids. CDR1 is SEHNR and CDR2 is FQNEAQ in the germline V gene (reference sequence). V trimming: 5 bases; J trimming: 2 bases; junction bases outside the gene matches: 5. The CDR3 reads CASSERQGNYGYTF. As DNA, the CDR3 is TGTGCCAGCAGCGAACGACAGGGAAACTATGGCTACACCTTC.

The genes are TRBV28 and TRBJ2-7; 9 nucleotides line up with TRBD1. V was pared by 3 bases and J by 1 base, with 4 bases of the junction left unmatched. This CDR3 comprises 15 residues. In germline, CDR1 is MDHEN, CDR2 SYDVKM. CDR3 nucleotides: TGTGCCAGCAGTTTTTGGGACAGGGATTCCTACGAGCAGTACTTC. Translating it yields CASSFWDRDSYEQYF.

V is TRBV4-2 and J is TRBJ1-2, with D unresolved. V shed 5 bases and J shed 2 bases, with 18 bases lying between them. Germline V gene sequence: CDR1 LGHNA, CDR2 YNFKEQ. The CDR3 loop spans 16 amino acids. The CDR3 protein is CASSVSGEYSNYGYTF. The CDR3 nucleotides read TGTGCCAGCAGCGTTTCCGGGGAGTATTCCAACTATGGCTACACCTTC.

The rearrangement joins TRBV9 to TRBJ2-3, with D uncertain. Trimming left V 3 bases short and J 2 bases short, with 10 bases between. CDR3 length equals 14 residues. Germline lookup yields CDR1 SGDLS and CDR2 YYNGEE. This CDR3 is CASSDSLITDTQYF. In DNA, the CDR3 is TGTGCCAGCAGCGATAGTCTGATCACAGATACGCAGTATTTT.

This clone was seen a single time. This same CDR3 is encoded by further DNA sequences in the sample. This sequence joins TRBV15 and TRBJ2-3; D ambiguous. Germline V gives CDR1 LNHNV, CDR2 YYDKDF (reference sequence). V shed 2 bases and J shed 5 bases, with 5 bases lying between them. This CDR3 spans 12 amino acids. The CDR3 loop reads CATSRSGDTQYF. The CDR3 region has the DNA TGTGCCACCAGCAGATCAGGAGATACGCAGTATTTT.

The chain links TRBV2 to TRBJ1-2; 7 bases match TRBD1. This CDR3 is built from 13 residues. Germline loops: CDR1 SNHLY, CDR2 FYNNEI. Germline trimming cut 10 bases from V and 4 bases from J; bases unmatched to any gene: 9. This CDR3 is CATTPQGVYGYTF. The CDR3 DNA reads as TGTGCCACAACTCCGCAGGGGGTCTATGGCTACACCTTC.

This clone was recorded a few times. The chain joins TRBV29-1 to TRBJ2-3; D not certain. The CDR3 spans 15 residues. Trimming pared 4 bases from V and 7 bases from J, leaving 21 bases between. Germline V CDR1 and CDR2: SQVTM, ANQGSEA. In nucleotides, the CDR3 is TGCAGCGTTGTTGCGCCTCCTTTGCCCCTTTATACGCAGTATTTT. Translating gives CSVVAPPLPLYTQYF.

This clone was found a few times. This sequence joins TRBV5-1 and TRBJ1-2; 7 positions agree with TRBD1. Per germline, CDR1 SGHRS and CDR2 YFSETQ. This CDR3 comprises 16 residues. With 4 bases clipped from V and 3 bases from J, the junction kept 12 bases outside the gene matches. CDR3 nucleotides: TGCGCCAGCAGCGGCCTAGCGACAGGGAATTACTATGGCTACACCTTC. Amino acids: CASSGLATGNYYGYTF.

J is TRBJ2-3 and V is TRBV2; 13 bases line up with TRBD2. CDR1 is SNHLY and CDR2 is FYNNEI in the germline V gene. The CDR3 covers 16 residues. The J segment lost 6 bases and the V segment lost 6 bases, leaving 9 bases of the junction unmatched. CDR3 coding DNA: TGTGCCAGCAGCTGGGGACTAGCGGGGCGAATCGATACGCAGTATTTT. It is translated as CASSWGLAGRIDTQYF. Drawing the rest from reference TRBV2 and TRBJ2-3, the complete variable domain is EPEVTQTPSHQVTQMGQEVILRCVPISNHLYFYWYRQILGQKVEFLVSFYNNEISEKSEIFDDQFSVERPDGSNFTLKIRSTKLEDSAMYFCASSWGLAGRIDTQYFGPGTRLTVL.

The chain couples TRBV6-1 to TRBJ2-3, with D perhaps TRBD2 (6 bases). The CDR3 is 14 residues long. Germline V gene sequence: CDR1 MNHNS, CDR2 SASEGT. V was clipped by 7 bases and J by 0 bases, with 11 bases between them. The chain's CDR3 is CASTLATSTDTQYF. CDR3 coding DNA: TGTGCCAGCACGCTAGCGACTAGCACAGATACGCAGTATTTT.

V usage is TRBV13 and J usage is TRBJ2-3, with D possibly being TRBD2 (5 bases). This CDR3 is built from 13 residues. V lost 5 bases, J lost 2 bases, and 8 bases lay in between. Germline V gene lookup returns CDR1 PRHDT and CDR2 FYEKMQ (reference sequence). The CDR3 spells CASSPTNTDTQYF. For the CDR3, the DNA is TGTGCCAGCAGCCCGACTAACACAGATACGCAGTATTTT.